The subject of this entry is one T cell receptor (beta chain). The data are from a study of blood T cell repertoires in COVID-19. Across the study: The United States, Italy and Spain supplied acute and convalescent COVID-19 samples. Sources were T cells, B-cell-depleted T cells, or PBMCs; the material itself was cDNA or gDNA.

V dropped 0 bases and J dropped 9 bases, with 12 bases sitting between them. Looked up from germline, CDR1 is MNHEY and CDR2 is SVGAGI. The CDR3 loop spans 15 amino acids. How the authors handled the data: Reference gene primer amplification yielded estimated nucleated cell counts. The repertoire was sequenced with immunoSEQ multiplex PCR; TCRdb's copy has only in-frame clones and lacks some. That table furnishes V, J and clone size, whereas the DNA furnished D and trimming. The table includes about 55,000 clones, more than 80% detected once. The specimen was peripheral blood. This receptor was identified in a human donor in a cohort sampled during active COVID-19. The V call is TRBV6-5, the J call TRBJ1-6; D gene unclear. CDR3 bases: TGTGCCAGCAGTTACTCGAAACTGCGGAGTTCACCCCTCCACTTT. Amino acids: CASSYSKLRSSPLHF.